Reported below is one T cell receptor (beta chain). Its antigen is not known. Nominal health characterized the donors when sampled, though unrecorded immune exposures were likely. This specimen comes from a study of cytomegalovirus exposure and HLA in healthy donors. In the study overall: T cells numbering around 170 million yielded some 100 million unique TCR beta sequences in an earlier analysis. There were about 85 million unique TCRs (from HLA-typed donors) in an early data release. General study findings and limits: In a later analysis, across HLA loci, associated TCR counts were highest for DRB1, lowest for HLA-C.

It was with 60 Vbeta and 13 Jbeta primers that the PCR ran. Method: immunoSEQ multiplex PCR; TCRdb's copy keeps in-frame clones and lacks some. The sample holds approximately 240,000 clones, roughly 90% seen once. V shed 0 bases and J 4 bases; nucleotides not matched to a gene: 6. The CDR3 sequence is 15 residues long. Looked up from germline, CDR1 is SGHVS and CDR2 is FNYEAQ. The source of this sequence is a woman between 18 and 30 years old in good health and CMV-seronegative. Material for sequencing was PBMCs. The V call is TRBV7-6, the J call TRBJ2-7; 7 nucleotides line up with TRBD2. CDR3 DNA sequence: TGTGCCAGCAGCTTAGCAGGACTAGGCACATACGAGCAGTACTTC. The encoded protein is CASSLAGLGTYEQYF.